Sequencing of this TCR beta chain was carried out in a study of technical replicates of blood from several donors (dated by TCRdb to the late 2010s). From the cysteine through the phenylalanine, the CDR3 covers 15 amino acids. The CDR3 DNA has 45 bases and is translated from base 1. From a lookup of the germline V gene (reference sequence), CDR1 and CDR2 are PRHDT and FYEKMQ. V is cut by 5 bases and J by 0 bases, and the space between the germline ends is 10 bases. About this clone itself: Its antigen is unknown. Base qualities are not at hand, and no much larger clone is one base apart.

Libraries were constructed by the immunoSEQ multiplex PCR assay. TCRdb took over this immuneACCESS table, retaining in-frame rearrangements with V and J assigned. Such tables are incomplete; in checked studies, under half of the missing clones stem from an unresolved V gene, and the remainder is unexplained. Across this sample there are 66,000 or so clones, with approximately 87% seen only once. Just over 4.5% of the sample goes to the ten largest clones. Sequenced material: PBMCs. The rearranged chain carries TRBV13 and TRBJ1-4; the best D guess is TRBD1, with 6 bases matching. The receptor's source is a human donor in good health. Some clones in this sample may be carry-over from other donors' samples. The DNA sequence follows: TGTGCCAGCAGCCTGACAGGAGCAACTAATGAAAAACTGTTTTTT. It translates to CASSLTGATNEKLFF.